This T cell receptor beta chain comes out of a study of CD4 and CD8 cells across lung adenocarcinoma regions. Localized lung adenocarcinoma, a non-small cell lung cancer, affected the donors. The germline V gene has CDR1 MDHEN and CDR2 SYDVKM. The CDR3 is made up of 14 amino acids. The germline V and J ends were trimmed by 0 bases and 4 bases, with 10 bases remaining between them. This clonotype was counted between two and nine times. From the PCR reads, TCRdb called clonotypes with MiXCR, one entry per CDR3 protein. The repertoire holds some 18,000 distinct CDR3 sequences, with 50% as singletons. This clonotype was sampled from a male donor with lung adenocarcinoma. The CD4 and CD8 labels of this study may be unreliable. The source material was CD8+ T cells from the margin of a lung tumor. V gene TRBV28 combines with J gene TRBJ2-7; D possibly corresponds to TRBD1 (6 bases). CDR3 DNA: TGTGCCAGCAGTTTATGGGGCAGGGGTTACGAGCAGTACTTC. Protein sequence: CASSLWGRGYEQYF.